These 4 T cell receptor beta chains share one sample of origin, sequenced in a study of identical twins. TCRdb itself ran the 5' RACE reads through MiXCR, one entry per CDR3 protein. The sample lists approximately 230,000 distinct CDR3 sequences, about 6.7% occurring once. These same data were also listed under a study on T cells expressing NK-cell markers.

The material sequenced was CD8+ T cells sorted from blood. The receptors originated from a woman between 18 and 29 years old in good health.

This clonotype was detected only a few times. The chain joins TRBV6-1 to TRBJ2-1, with D possibly being TRBD2 (5 bases). CDR3 length: 15 residues. V lost 8 bases and J 7 bases, leaving 21 bases between the germline ends. CDR1 is MNHNS, CDR2 SASEGT, per germline. CDR3 in DNA: TGTGCCAGCTCCGGCGGGTCCAGCTGGGTGAATGAGCAGTTCTTC. This encodes CASSGGSSWVNEQFF.

The chain links TRBV12-3 or TRBV12-4 to TRBJ1-2; TRBD1 might be the D (5 bases). This CDR3 is built from 14 residues. V gave up 2 bases and J gave up 6 bases, with 13 bases separating them. The CDR3 DNA reads as TGTGCCAGCAGTTTAAGTGGAGGGGCGAATGGCTACACCTTC. It specifies CASSLSGGANGYTF.

This clonotype was counted many times. The V call is TRBV12-3 or TRBV12-4, the J call TRBJ2-3, with D possibly being TRBD1 or TRBD2 (5 bases each). CDR3 length: 15 amino acids. The ends were cut back, 7 bases at V and 1 base at J, with 15 bases in the middle. This chain's CDR3 is CASNRQWGGTDTQYF. In nucleotides, the CDR3 is TGTGCCAGCAATCGACAGTGGGGAGGCACAGATACGCAGTATTTT.

The gene calls are TRBV20-1 and TRBJ1-4; the D is unclear. Trimming pared 0 bases from V and 1 base from J, leaving 15 bases between. The germline V gene encodes CDR1 DFQATT and CDR2 SNEGSKA (reference sequence). This CDR3 has 17 amino acids. The CDR3 nucleotides are TGCAGTGCTAGAGATGCGTGGGAGACTGAAACTAATGAAAAACTGTTTTTT. Encoded protein: CSARDAWETETNEKLFF.